These 28 T cell receptor beta chains originate from one sample sequenced in a study of T cell changes during pregnancy in multiple sclerosis. Profiling relied on immunoSEQ multiplex PCR, and the TCRdb table lists in-frame clones only, not all of them. The table records roughly 56,000 clones, about 90% of them present only once. Sample: CD4+ T cells from peripheral blood mononuclear cells, taken after pregnancy. Source of these receptors: a female donor in good health, enrolled as a control in a pregnancy study.

The chain has TRBV6-6 and TRBJ2-7; unclear D gene. Trimming removed 2 bases from V and 8 bases from J, with 13 bases in between. CDR3 length: 13 residues. Germline CDR1 and CDR2: MNHNY and SVGAGI (reference sequence). CDR3: CASSYEAVMQQYF. The CDR3 DNA sequence: TGTGCCAGCAGTTACGAGGCAGTTATGCAGCAGTACTTC.

The chain recombines TRBV10-1 with TRBJ2-5; a possible D gene is TRBD2 (6 bases). Germline CDR1 is WNHNN and CDR2 is SYGVQD (reference sequence). V was pared by 6 bases and J by 5 bases, with 10 bases between. The CDR3 has 12 amino acids. The CDR3 nucleotides read TGCGCCAGCAGACCGGGACTGGAGACCCAGTACTTC. As protein: CASRPGLETQYF.

The chain joins TRBV15 to TRBJ2-5; D remains ambiguous. Germline V gene data show CDR1 as LNHNV and CDR2 as YYDKDF (reference sequence). V lost 2 bases and J lost 5, with 24 bases in between. This CDR3 has 18 residues. The CDR3 DNA is TGTGCCACCAGCAGAACAGAGATCCCGAGTGGGTTTGGGGAGACCCAGTACTTC. This sequence encodes CATSRTEIPSGFGETQYF.

The chain links TRBV19 to TRBJ2-1; 8 positions agree with TRBD1. V lost 2 bases and J lost 8; bases outside the gene matches: 14. Germline assignment: CDR1 LNHDA and CDR2 SQIVND (reference sequence). CDR3 length: 17 residues. The CDR3 nucleotides read TGTGCCAGTAGTATAACCCCTCAGTATCAGGGGGCCGATGAGCAGTTCTTC. Residues: CASSITPQYQGADEQFF.

This clone showed up just a few times. The chain carries TRBV9 and TRBJ1-5; D unresolved. This CDR3 contains 12 residues. Between the trimmed V and J ends, which lost 7 bases and 0 bases, there was a span of 5 bases. Germline values: CDR1 SGDLS, CDR2 YYNGEE. The CDR3 bases are TGTGCCAGCGGCAATAGCAATCAGCCCCAGCATTTT. It specifies CASGNSNQPQHF.

The chain has TRBV6-6 and TRBJ2-1, with 8 bases identical to TRBD2. The CDR3 is made up of 14 amino acids. J lost 15 bases, V lost 3 bases, and 13 bases had no gene match. CDR1 MNHNY and CDR2 SVGAGI come from the germline V gene (reference sequence). The CDR3, as DNA: TGTGCCAGCAGTTATGACCCAGGGTTCGGGGGGGGGTTCTTC. This translates into CASSYDPGFGGGFF.

In this sample, this clone turned up once. V gene TRBV18 combines with J gene TRBJ1-5; 10 nucleotides agree with TRBD1. J was trimmed by 4 bases and V by 5 bases; bases with no gene match: 11. Germline V gene data show CDR1 as KGHSH and CDR2 as LQKENI. This CDR3 region has 17 residues. In DNA, the CDR3 is TGTGCCAGCTCAGTCGGAACACCGGGACAGGGGAATCAGCCCCAGCATTTT. This translates into CASSVGTPGQGNQPQHF.

The gene calls are TRBV28 and TRBJ1-1; tentative D call: TRBD1 (5 bases). Trimming removed 7 bases from V and 5 bases from J, with 26 bases in between. The CDR3 has 17 amino acids. Germline V gene data show CDR1 as MDHEN and CDR2 as SYDVKM. Written as DNA, the CDR3 is TGTGCCAGCATTAATTTTTTTATGTCAGGGATGGGGACTGAAGCTTTCTTT. Translation: CASINFFMSGMGTEAFF.

The chain recombines TRBV10-3 with TRBJ1-6; possibly TRBD1 for D (5 bases). The V gene lost 6 bases and the J gene lost 6 bases, with 18 bases spanning the gap. This CDR3 has 16 amino acids. Germline CDR1 reads ENHRY; CDR2 reads SYGVKD. As DNA, the CDR3 is TGTGCCATCAGCGGGGGGGGGAGGGGCCTTAATTCACCCCTCCACTTT. Translation: CAISGGGRGLNSPLHF.

This clone was recorded once. The chain joins TRBV10-3 to TRBJ2-7, with TRBD1 as a possible D gene (6 bases). Germline lookup yields CDR1 ENHRY and CDR2 SYGVKD. Trimming took off 9 bases at V and 3 bases at J, with 9 bases between the two ends. The CDR3 runs to 11 residues. The CDR3 bases are TGTGCCATAGGACAGAACTACGAGCAGTACTTC. Translating gives CAIGQNYEQYF.

By share, this clone counts as medium-sized. This chain uses TRBV6-5 with TRBJ1-1, with a tentative D call TRBD1 (5 bases). Germline lookup yields CDR1 MNHEY and CDR2 SVGAGI. The CDR3 covers 11 residues. Trimming removed 10 bases at V and 5 bases at J, with 11 bases between. CDR3 sequence (DNA): TGTGCCACGGAAGGGGTGACTGAAGCTTTCTTT. Translated: CATEGVTEAFF.

This clone was observed once. Here the CDR3 reads CASSSGTGAYNEQFF. CDR3 DNA: TGTGCCAGCAGCTCCGGGACAGGGGCTTACAATGAGCAGTTCTTC. V and J are TRBV7-3 and TRBJ2-1, with 10 bases that match TRBD1. From germline, CDR1 is SGHTA and CDR2 FQGTGA. The CDR3 sequence is 15 residues long. V shed 4 bases and J 4 bases; nucleotides not matched to a gene: 4.

The rearrangement joins TRBV5-4 to TRBJ1-2, with D perhaps matching TRBD1 (5 bases). Germline V gene sequence: CDR1 SGHNT, CDR2 YYREEE (reference sequence). Trimming took off 0 bases at V and 2 bases at J, with 14 bases between the two ends. This CDR3 contains 16 residues. DNA of the CDR3: TGTGCCAGCAGCTTGGTGCAGAGTCCAGGGAACTATGGCTACACCTTC. Amino acids: CASSLVQSPGNYGYTF.

The rearrangement joins TRBV6-6 to TRBJ1-5; possibly TRBD1 for D (6 bases). CDR1 MNHNY and CDR2 SVGAGI come from the germline V gene (reference sequence). V gave up 3 bases and J gave up 4 bases, with 13 bases separating them. This CDR3 region has 15 residues. The CDR3 DNA reads as TGTGCCAGCAGTTATTACAGGGATTCAAATCAGCCCCAGCATTTT. Translation: CASSYYRDSNQPQHF.

V gene TRBV21-1 combines with J gene TRBJ1-5. TRBV21-1 is tagged as a pseudogene. This CDR3 is 19 amino acids long. For the CDR3, the DNA is TGTGCCAGCAGCAAATTCCTAAAGACTAGGGGTGACGGCAATCAGCCCCAGCATTTT. It yields the protein CASSKFLKTRGDGNQPQHF.

This clone was detected only a few times. The chain employs TRBV19 and TRBJ1-1; D possibly corresponds to TRBD1 (5 bases). V lost 4 bases to trimming and J lost 6 bases, with 15 bases between them. The CDR3 is 14 amino acids. Germline V gives CDR1 LNHDA, CDR2 SQIVND (reference sequence). This CDR3 is CASSSVDKLPEAFF. The CDR3 coding sequence is TGTGCCAGTAGTAGTGTGGACAAGCTACCTGAAGCTTTCTTT.

This rearrangement joins TRBV18 to TRBJ2-2, with 9 bases that match TRBD1. J was trimmed by 4 bases and V by 3 bases; bases with no gene match: 6. There are 16 residues in the CDR3. The V gene's germline CDR1 is KGHSH and CDR2 LQKENI. CDR3 loop: CASSPPGQGTTGELFF. CDR3 sequence (DNA): TGTGCCAGCTCACCCCCGGGACAGGGTACCACCGGGGAGCTGTTTTTT.

V usage is TRBV29-1 and J usage is TRBJ1-1, with D maybe TRBD1 (6 bases). The length of the CDR3 is 13 residues. V lost 6 bases and J 4 bases, leaving 15 bases between the germline ends. CDR1 SQVTM and CDR2 ANQGSEA come from the germline V gene. In nucleotides, the CDR3 is TGCAGCGTCGTAGAGGGGGGGGGCACTGAAGCTTTCTTT. Amino acid sequence: CSVVEGGGTEAFF.

The chain has TRBV11-3 and TRBJ1-6, with TRBD1 as a possible D gene (6 bases). V lost 3 bases to trimming and J lost 3 bases, with 12 bases between them. This CDR3 contains 16 residues. CDR1 is SGHNT, CDR2 YENEEA, per germline. The CDR3 DNA sequence: TGTGCCAGCAGCTTCCGGGACACCCACTATAATTCACCCCTCCACTTT. Translating it yields CASSFRDTHYNSPLHF.

This clone occurred once. The CDR3 DNA sequence: TGTGCCAGCAGCTTATCTGGGGCAGGGGCGATGAACACTGAAGCTTTCTTT. It yields the protein CASSLSGAGAMNTEAFF. This sequence joins TRBV7-3 and TRBJ1-1; D is possibly TRBD1 (6 bases). V shed 2 bases and J shed 0 bases, with 16 bases lying between them. Germline V gene data show CDR1 as SGHTA and CDR2 as FQGTGA. This CDR3 comprises 17 residues. The variable domain in full, with the rest retrieved from reference TRBV7-3 and TRBJ1-1, is GAGVSQTPSNKVTEKGKYVELRCDPISGHTALYWYRQSLGQGPEFLIYFQGTGAADDSGLPNDRFFAVRPEGSVSTLKIQRTERGDSAVYLCASSLSGAGAMNTEAFFGQGTRLTVV.

The J gene is TRBJ2-1, the V gene TRBV4-3; 9 bases are a match to TRBD2. Per germline, CDR1 LGHNA and CDR2 YSLEER. The CDR3 spans 14 residues. J was trimmed by 13 bases and V by 0 bases; bases with no gene match: 7. The DNA of the CDR3 is TGCGCCAGCAGCCAAGATTACCAGCGGGGGGCCCAGTTCTTC. Translation: CASSQDYQRGAQFF.

The rearrangement uses TRBV7-2 and TRBJ1-2; the match to TRBD1 covers 9 bases. CDR3 length: 14 residues. V trimming: 2 bases; J trimming: 7 bases; junction bases outside the gene matches: 5. The V gene's germline CDR1 is SGHTA and CDR2 FQGNSA. CDR3 residues: CASSLYGTGSGYTF. The CDR3 DNA is TGTGCCAGCAGCTTATACGGGACAGGGAGTGGCTACACCTTC.

The chain combines TRBV28 with TRBJ2-5, with D possibly being TRBD1 (5 bases). This CDR3 is built from 15 residues. With 6 bases removed from V and 2 bases from J, the gap between germline ends came to 16 bases. The germline gives CDR1 MDHEN, CDR2 SYDVKM. CDR3 DNA sequence: TGTGCCAGCAGCCCCGGTGGAAGACAGCAAGAGACCCAGTACTTC. Its translation is CASSPGGRQQETQYF.

The chain recombines TRBV7-3 with TRBJ2-1; the match to TRBD2 covers 10 bases. With V trimmed by 2 bases and J by 2 bases, 6 bases remained unmatched. The CDR3 is made up of 17 amino acids. Germline V gene sequence: CDR1 SGHTA, CDR2 FQGTGA. The DNA of the CDR3 is TGTGCCAGCAGCTTATTGCCTAGCGGGGGAGCCTACAATGAGCAGTTCTTC. Its protein is CASSLLPSGGAYNEQFF.

The rearrangement uses TRBV7-8 and TRBJ1-3; the D is unclear. The CDR3 loop spans 12 amino acids. The germline V gene encodes CDR1 SGHVS and CDR2 FQNEAQ. The V gene lost 3 bases and the J gene lost 3 bases, with 3 bases spanning the gap. The CDR3 protein is CASSFSGNTIYF. Here the CDR3 DNA reads TGTGCCAGCAGCTTTAGTGGAAACACCATATATTTT.

The chain uses TRBV5-4 and TRBJ1-2, with D possibly TRBD1 on 5 matching bases. Deletions cut 0 bases from V and 4 bases from J, with 7 bases between. The CDR3 covers 13 residues. From germline, CDR1 is SGHNT and CDR2 YYREEE (reference sequence). The CDR3 reads CASSLDQGYGYTF. For the CDR3, the DNA is TGTGCCAGCAGCTTGGATCAGGGCTATGGCTACACCTTC.

The rearrangement uses TRBV9 and TRBJ2-2; 9 bases are a match to TRBD1. The CDR3 covers 18 residues. V lost 3 bases to trimming and J lost 6 bases; unmatched junction nucleotides: 15. The V gene's germline CDR1 is SGDLS and CDR2 YYNGEE. In nucleotides, the CDR3 is TGTGCCAGCAGCGCATCCCAGGACAGGGGCGTTGGGGCCGGGGAGCTGTTTTTT. This translates into CASSASQDRGVGAGELFF.

The rearrangement uses TRBV19 and TRBJ1-2; D perhaps matches TRBD1 (5 bases). With 3 bases removed from V and 4 bases from J, the gap between germline ends came to 15 bases. Per germline, CDR1 LNHDA and CDR2 SQIVND (reference sequence). The CDR3 loop spans 15 amino acids. CDR3 in DNA: TGTGCCAGTAGTATCAGGGAGGGGTCGCGCTATGGCTACACCTTC. This sequence encodes CASSIREGSRYGYTF. Filled out from reference TRBV19 and TRBJ1-2, the complete variable domain reads DGGITQSPKYLFRKEGQNVTLSCEQNLNHDAMYWYRQDPGQGLRLIYYSQIVNDFQKGDIAEGYSVSREKKESFPLTVTSAQKNPTAFYLCASSIREGSRYGYTFGSGTRLTVV.